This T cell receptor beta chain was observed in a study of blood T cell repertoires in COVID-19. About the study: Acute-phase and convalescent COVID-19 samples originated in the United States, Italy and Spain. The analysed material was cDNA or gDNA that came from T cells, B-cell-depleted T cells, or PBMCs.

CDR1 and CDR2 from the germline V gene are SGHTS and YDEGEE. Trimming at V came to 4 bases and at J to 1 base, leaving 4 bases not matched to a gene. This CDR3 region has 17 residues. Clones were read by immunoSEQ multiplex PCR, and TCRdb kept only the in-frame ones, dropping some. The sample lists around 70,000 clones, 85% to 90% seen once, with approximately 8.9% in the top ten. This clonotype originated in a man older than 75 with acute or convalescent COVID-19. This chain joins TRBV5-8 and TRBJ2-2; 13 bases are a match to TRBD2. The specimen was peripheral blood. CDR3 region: CASSPGTSGVNTGELFF. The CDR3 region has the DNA TGTGCCAGCAGCCCCGGGACTAGCGGGGTGAACACCGGGGAGCTGTTTTTT.